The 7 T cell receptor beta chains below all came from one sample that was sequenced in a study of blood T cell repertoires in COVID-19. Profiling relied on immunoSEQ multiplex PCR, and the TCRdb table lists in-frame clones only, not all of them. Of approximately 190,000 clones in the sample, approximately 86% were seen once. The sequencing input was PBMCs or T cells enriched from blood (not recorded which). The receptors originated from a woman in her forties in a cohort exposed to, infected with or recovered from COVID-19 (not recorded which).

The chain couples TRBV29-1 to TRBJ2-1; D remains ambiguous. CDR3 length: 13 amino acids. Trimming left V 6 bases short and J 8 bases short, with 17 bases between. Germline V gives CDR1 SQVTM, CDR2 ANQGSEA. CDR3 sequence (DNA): TGCAGCGTCCCACTGCCCTCTATGGATGAGCAGTTCTTC. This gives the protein CSVPLPSMDEQFF.

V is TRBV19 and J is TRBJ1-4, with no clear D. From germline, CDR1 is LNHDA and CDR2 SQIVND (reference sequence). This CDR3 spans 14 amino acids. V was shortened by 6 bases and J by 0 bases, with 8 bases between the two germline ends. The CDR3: CASSLVATNEKLFF. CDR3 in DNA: TGTGCCAGTAGCCTCGTTGCAACTAATGAAAAACTGTTTTTT.

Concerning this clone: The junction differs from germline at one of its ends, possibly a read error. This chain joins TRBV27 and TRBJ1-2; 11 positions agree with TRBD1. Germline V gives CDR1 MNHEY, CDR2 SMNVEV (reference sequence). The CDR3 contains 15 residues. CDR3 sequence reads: CASSLSGQGGNGYTF. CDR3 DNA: TGTGCCAGCAGTCTATCGGGACAGGGGGGAAATGGCTACACCTTC.

Here the CDR3 DNA reads TGTGCCAGCAGTGAGCTGGTGGGGGCAGGGGGTATTCAGCCCCAGCATTTT. It encodes CASSELVGAGGIQPQHF. The V and J genes are TRBV6-1 and TRBJ1-5, with 7 bases identical to TRBD1. The V and J ends lost 3 bases and 6 bases, in that order; junction bases with no gene match: 14. From germline, CDR1 is MNHNS and CDR2 SASEGT. This CDR3 contains 17 residues.

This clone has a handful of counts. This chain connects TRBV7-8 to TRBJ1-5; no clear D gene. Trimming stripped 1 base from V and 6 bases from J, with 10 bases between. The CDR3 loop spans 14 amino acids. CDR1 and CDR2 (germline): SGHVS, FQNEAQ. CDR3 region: CASSLGSGFQPQHF. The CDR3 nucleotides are TGTGCCAGCAGCTTAGGGTCGGGGTTTCAGCCCCAGCATTTT.

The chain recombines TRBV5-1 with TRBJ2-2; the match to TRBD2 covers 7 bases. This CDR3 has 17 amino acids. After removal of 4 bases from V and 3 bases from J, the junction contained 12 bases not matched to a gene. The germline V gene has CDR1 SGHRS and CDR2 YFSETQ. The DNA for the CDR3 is TGCGCCAGCAGCCCAGCCCTAGCGGCCCGCCACACCGGGGAGCTGTTTTTT. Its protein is CASSPALAARHTGELFF. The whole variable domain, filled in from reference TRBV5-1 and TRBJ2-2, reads KAGVTQTPRYLIKTRGQQVTLSCSPISGHRSVSWYQQTPGQGLQFLFEYFSETQRNKGNFPGRFSGRQFSNSRSEMNVSTLELGDSALYLCASSPALAARHTGELFFGEGSRLTVL.

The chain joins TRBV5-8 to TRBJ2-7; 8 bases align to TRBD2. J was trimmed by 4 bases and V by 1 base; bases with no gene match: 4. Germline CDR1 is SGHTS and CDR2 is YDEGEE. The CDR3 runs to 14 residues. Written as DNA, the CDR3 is TGTGCCAGCAGCTTGTCAGCGGGAGCTTACGAGCAGTACTTC. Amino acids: CASSLSAGAYEQYF. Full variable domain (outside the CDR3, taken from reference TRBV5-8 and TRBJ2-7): EAGVTQSPTHLIKTRGQQATLRCSPISGHTSVYWYQQALGLGLQFLLWYDEGEERNRGNFPPRFSGRQFPNYSSELNVNALELEDSALYLCASSLSAGAYEQYFGPGTRLTVT.